Listed below are T cell receptor beta chains from one sample, sequenced in a study of T-cell memory formation after mild COVID-19. TCRdb reprocessed the 5' RACE reads via MiXCR and lists one record per CDR3 protein. The sample lists under 300,000 distinct CDR3 sequences; roughly 18% were seen once. Sequenced sample: PBMCs or a T cell subset sorted from them (not recorded which). The origin of the receptors is a man between 18 and 35 years old who had mild COVID-19 (a few samples of this study predate the infection). Cell type and time point are not known. Each CDR3 is given with its conserved first and last residue. D genes are given only for firm matches. The size field is filled for only some rows; it gives once, few, many or a size class.

j_call d_call v_call clone_size cdr3_nt cdr3_aa
TRBJ2-7 - TRBV18 few TGTGCCAGCGCCACCGGGACAAGCTCCTACGAGCAGTACTTC CASATGTSSYEQYF
TRBJ2-5 TRBD1 TRBV15 many TGTGCCACCAGCTCAATTCGACAGGGGCCTCAAGAGACCCAGTACTTC CATSSIRQGPQETQYF
TRBJ2-3 - TRBV5-6 - TGTGCCAGCAGCTCAATCCTTAGCACAGATACGCAGTATTTT CASSSILSTDTQYF
TRBJ2-3 - TRBV7-8 many TGTGCCAGCAGCTACAGAGGGGTGGGGGGAACAGATACGCAGTATTTT CASSYRGVGGTDTQYF
TRBJ2-3 TRBD2 TRBV20-1 - TGCAGTGTGCGGGGGGCTCGATCCAGCACAGATACGCAGTATTTT CSVRGARSSTDTQYF
TRBJ2-3 - TRBV5-1 few TGCGCCAGCAGCTACCCGGACAGATCGAGCACAGATACGCAGTATTTT CASSYPDRSSTDTQYF
TRBJ2-3 TRBD2 TRBV7-9 - TGTGCCAGCAGCGCCCGACTGAGCGGGGGGGCAGATACGCAGTATTTT CASSARLSGGADTQYF
TRBJ2-3 TRBD2 TRBV28 - TGTGCCAGCACCAGCGGGGGGGCCGGAGATACGCAGTATTTT CASTSGGAGDTQYF
TRBJ1-2 TRBD1 TRBV15 - TGTGCCACCAGCGGTTTCGACAGGGGAGATTATGGCTACACCTTC CATSGFDRGDYGYTF
TRBJ2-4 TRBD2 TRBV10-2 - TGCGCCAGCAGTGATGCGGGGGGAATAGCCAAAAACATTCAGTACTTC CASSDAGGIAKNIQYF
TRBJ1-1 - TRBV4-1 few TGCGCCAGCAGCCAAGATCCGGGGTTGGTCACTGAAGCTTTCTTT CASSQDPGLVTEAFF
TRBJ2-3 - TRBV4-2 many TGTGCCAGCAGCCCCCGGCCGGGGTTCGATACGCAGTATTTT CASSPRPGFDTQYF
TRBJ1-6 - TRBV12-3/TRBV12-4 - TGTGCCAGCAGTTTCGGGGGGGCGTATAATTCACCCCTCCACTTT CASSFGGAYNSPLHF
TRBJ2-7 - TRBV4-1 few TGCGCCAGCAGCCCCTTCGGAGCCCCTAGCGACTCCTACGAGCAGTACTTC CASSPFGAPSDSYEQYF
TRBJ2-5 - TRBV4-2 - TGTGCCAGCAGCCCAGGGGAGTCGGTACAAGAGACCCAGTACTTC CASSPGESVQETQYF
TRBJ1-5 TRBD1 TRBV6-1 - TGTGCCAGCTCCAATAGACAGGGGTTTCGACAGCCCCAGCATTTT CASSNRQGFRQPQHF
TRBJ1-2 - TRBV4-3 - TGCGCCAGCAGCCAGGCGCGCCGGGCTGGCTACACCTTC CASSQARRAGYTF
TRBJ1-5 - TRBV5-1 few TGCGCCAGCAGCTTGGGGCGCAATCAGCCCCAGCATTTT CASSLGRNQPQHF
TRBJ1-1 TRBD1 TRBV6-5 - TGTGCCAGCAGTGCTATTCCGGGACAGGGGGACACTGAAGCTTTCTTT CASSAIPGQGDTEAFF
TRBJ1-1 TRBD1 TRBV7-2 few TGTGCCAGCAGCTTACAGGGGGTAACTGAAGCTTTCTTT CASSLQGVTEAFF
TRBJ2-2 - TRBV12-3/TRBV12-4 few TGTGCCAGCAGTTATGTCTCCGGGGAGCTGTTTTTT CASSYVSGELFF
TRBJ2-1 - TRBV27 few TGTGCCAGTGAATCGGGGCTTTACAATGAGCAGTTCTTC CASESGLYNEQFF
TRBJ1-4 - TRBV7-9 few TGTGCCAGCAGCAACCCCCAGGGAAATTTCGGTAATGAAAAACTGTTTTTT CASSNPQGNFGNEKLFF
TRBJ1-2 - TRBV9 few TGTGCCAGCAGCGTAGCGGGGCAATCTAGTGGCTACACCTTC CASSVAGQSSGYTF
TRBJ1-4 - TRBV4-3 - TGCGCCAGCAGCCAAGATCGGGGTTCTCTTGAAAAACTGTTTTTT CASSQDRGSLEKLFF
TRBJ2-1 - TRBV11-2 - TGTGCCAGCAGCTTAAATTTTCGAGCTAGCAACAATGAGCAGTTCTTC CASSLNFRASNNEQFF
TRBJ2-7 - TRBV2 medium-sized TGTGCCAGCAGTGAACGGACGAGCTCCTACGAGCAGTACTTC CASSERTSSYEQYF
TRBJ1-2 TRBD1 TRBV5-5 - TGTGCCAGCCGCGAAGCCGGGACAGGGAGGGGCTACACCTTC CASREAGTGRGYTF
TRBJ2-4 - TRBV7-2 few TGTGCCAGCAGCTTAGGGTCTGGGTCGATGAACATTCAGTACTTC CASSLGSGSMNIQYF
TRBJ2-1 - TRBV11-2 few TGTGCCAGCAGCTTGGGGACAGAGCAGTTCTTC CASSLGTEQFF
TRBJ2-5 - TRBV5-1 - TGCGCCACCAGAGAGTGGGGGAGCCAAGAGACCCAGTACTTC CATREWGSQETQYF
TRBJ1-1 - TRBV5-1 few TGCGCCAGCGCCTTAGGGGGGACCAAGGACACTGAAGCTTTCTTT CASALGGTKDTEAFF
TRBJ2-2 - TRBV29-1 - TGCAGCGGACTCTGGGCAGCTAACACCGGGGAGCTGTTTTTT CSGLWAANTGELFF